This is a list of T cell receptor beta chains from one sample in a study of T cell repertoires in cytomegalovirus infection. TCRdb re-analysed the reads in MiXCR, keeping a single row per CDR3 protein. The table includes about 100,000 distinct CDR3 sequences, approximately 15% detected once. The source material was PBMCs. Every receptor here comes from a human donor in good health (CMV status not recorded). Some clones in this sample may be carry-over from other donors' samples. The CDR3 runs from the conserved cysteine through the conserved F or W. D genes are given only for firm matches. Not all rows give a size; the values are once, few, many and, for expanded clones, a class.

>16|.|TRBD1|TRBJ2-3|TRBV20-1
TGCAGTGCTAGTTCCGGGACAGCATACCCCCCAGATACGCAGTATTTT
CSASSGTAYPPDTQYF
>17|many|.|TRBJ1-1|TRBV7-2
TGTGCCAGCAGCTTAGCACTTAACAGATGGTTCGGCACTGAAGCTTTCTTT
CASSLALNRWFGTEAFF
>17|many|.|TRBJ1-4|TRBV7-2
TGTGCCAGCAGCTACCGTCCGATTGGACGGGTTAATGAAAAACTGTTTTTT
CASSYRPIGRVNEKLFF
>15|few|.|TRBJ1-3|TRBV20-1
TGCAGTGCTAGAGACAGGGGTGTATCCGGAAACACCATATATTTT
CSARDRGVSGNTIYF
>15|.|TRBD1|TRBJ2-7|TRBV3-1
TGTGCCAGCAGCCAGAGACAGGGGAGATCCTACGAGCAGTACTTC
CASSQRQGRSYEQYF
>14|many|TRBD1|TRBJ2-5|TRBV25-1
TGTGCCAGCGGCCGACAGGGTCTTGCAGAGACCCAGTACTTC
CASGRQGLAETQYF
>14|.|.|TRBJ1-4|TRBV28
TGTGCCAGCAGCATGACAGACCCGAATGAAAAACTGTTTTTT
CASSMTDPNEKLFF
>17|few|.|TRBJ1-1|TRBV7-3
TGTGCCAGCAGCTTAAGAGGGCAGGCCCCCTTGAACACTGAAGCTTTCTTT
CASSLRGQAPLNTEAFF
>15|.|.|TRBJ2-6|TRBV2
TGTGCCAGCAGTGAAGCGCGACCGGACGCCAACGTCCTGACTTTC
CASSEARPDANVLTF
>14|few|.|TRBJ1-1|TRBV6-1
TGTGCCAGCACCCCGCTCAGGGGGAACACTGAAGCTTTCTTT
CASTPLRGNTEAFF
>11|many|TRBD1|TRBJ1-2|TRBV20-1
TGCAGTGCGCCGACAGGGTACGGCTACACCTTC
CSAPTGYGYTF
>16|.|.|TRBJ2-5|TRBV7-2
TGTGCCAGCAGAACTGGGGGGCCTAGCGGCCAAGAGACCCAGTACTTC
CASRTGGPSGQETQYF
>13|many|.|TRBJ2-3|TRBV7-3
TGTGCCAGCAGCATTCAAAGCACAGATACGCAGTATTTT
CASSIQSTDTQYF
>14|many|.|TRBJ2-3|TRBV7-2
TGTGCCAGCAGCCCCTCGGGGATCCCGAATACGCAGTATTTT
CASSPSGIPNTQYF
>15|few|.|TRBJ1-2|TRBV3-1
TGTGCCAGCAGCCAAGATCCGGGGTCCTTCTATGGCTACACCTTC
CASSQDPGSFYGYTF
>10|few|.|TRBJ1-2|TRBV2
TGTGCCAGCAGGGACACGGGCTACACCTTC
CASRDTGYTF
>14|many|TRBD2|TRBJ2-5|TRBV7-8
TGTGCCAGCAGCCCCGGGACTAGTCCGGAGACCCAGTACTTC
CASSPGTSPETQYF
>17|many|TRBD1|TRBJ1-1|TRBV4-2
TGTGCCAGCAGCCAAGTGGGACAGGGTGCGAAGGACACTGAAGCTTTCTTT
CASSQVGQGAKDTEAFF
>11|few|TRBD1|TRBJ2-5|TRBV20-1
TGCAGGGTCGGACAGGGTGAGACCCAGTACTTC
CRVGQGETQYF
>15|many|TRBD1|TRBJ1-2|TRBV7-9
TGTGCCAGCAGCCTAGGGACAGGGGCCGGCTGGGGCTACACCTTC
CASSLGTGAGWGYTF
>17|many|TRBD2|TRBJ2-7|TRBV2
TGTGCCAGCAGTGAGCAAAAGAGCGGGGTCCTGCACTACGAGCAGTACTTC
CASSEQKSGVLHYEQYF
>11|few|.|TRBJ2-7|TRBV5-1
TGCGCCAGCAGGAGCCGACAGGAGCAGTACTTC
CASRSRQEQYF
>10|.|.|TRBJ1-1|TRBV29-1
TGCAGCGTTGGCGGGACTGAAGCTTTCTTT
CSVGGTEAFF
>16|.|.|TRBJ2-3|TRBV4-2
TGTGCCAGCAGCCCCCCCCCGAGACAGGGCACAGATACGCAGTATTTT
CASSPPPRQGTDTQYF
>15|.|TRBD1|TRBJ2-7|TRBV19
TGTGCCAGTAGTATGATCCTACAGGGGGCCGACGAGCAGTACTTC
CASSMILQGADEQYF
>14|.|.|TRBJ1-5|TRBV20-1
TGCAGTGCTAGAGATCGCAGATACAATCAGCCCCAGCATTTT
CSARDRRYNQPQHF
>12|few|.|TRBJ2-5|TRBV12-3/TRBV12-4
TGTGCCAGCAGTGGGGGCCCGCAGACCCAGTACTTC
CASSGGPQTQYF
>16|few|TRBD1|TRBJ2-3|TRBV6-6
TGTGCCAGCAGTTCGAACAGGGGATCCCTCGCCGATACGCAGTATTTT
CASSSNRGSLADTQYF
>16|.|.|TRBJ1-5|TRBV28
TGTGCCAGCAGTTATTCGGGTGGGGCGGCGAATCAGCCCCAGCATTTT
CASSYSGGAANQPQHF
>17|many|TRBD2|TRBJ2-1|TRBV7-2
TGTGCCAGCAGCTTTCCGGTAGCGGGGGGGCGTGGAAATGAGCAGTTCTTC
CASSFPVAGGRGNEQFF
>14|few|.|TRBJ1-1|TRBV29-1
TGCAGCGTTGGGGGACTTCGGGGGCTGGCTGAAGCTTTCTTT
CSVGGLRGLAEAFF
>14|few|.|TRBJ2-2|TRBV2
TGTGCCAGCTTACTGGAGCCCCCGGCGGGGGAGCTGTTTTTT
CASLLEPPAGELFF
>14|.|.|TRBJ1-5|TRBV10-3
TGTGCCATCAGTGATACCAGGGAAGGGCAGCCCCAGCATTTT
CAISDTREGQPQHF
>13|many|.|TRBJ1-1|TRBV7-2
TGTGCCAGCAGCTTCTCAGGGGCCCCCAAAGCTTTCTTT
CASSFSGAPKAFF
>14|.|.|TRBJ1-2|TRBV5-1
TGCGCCAGCAGCCCGGGGGCTCGGGACTATGGCTACACCTTC
CASSPGARDYGYTF
>17|many|.|TRBJ1-1|TRBV7-2
TGTGCCAGCAGCTTAGCCTCAACAAAGGGGTCTAACACTGAAGCTTTCTTT
CASSLASTKGSNTEAFF
>14|once|TRBD1|TRBJ2-7|TRBV2
TGTGCCAGCAGTGACCGAGGGGGCCTATACGAGCAGTACTTC
CASSDRGGLYEQYF
>13|.|.|TRBJ2-3|TRBV19
TGTGCCAGTAGTATGGGGGCCAGAGATACGCAGTATTTT
CASSMGARDTQYF
>17|.|.|TRBJ2-2|TRBV7-6
TGTGCCAGCAGCTTAATAACGAGGGGCCTGGAGACCGGGGAGCTGTTTTTT
CASSLITRGLETGELFF
>14|few|.|TRBJ1-1|TRBV18
TGTGCCAGCTCACCTTACCAGGCGAACACTGAAGCTTTCTTT
CASSPYQANTEAFF